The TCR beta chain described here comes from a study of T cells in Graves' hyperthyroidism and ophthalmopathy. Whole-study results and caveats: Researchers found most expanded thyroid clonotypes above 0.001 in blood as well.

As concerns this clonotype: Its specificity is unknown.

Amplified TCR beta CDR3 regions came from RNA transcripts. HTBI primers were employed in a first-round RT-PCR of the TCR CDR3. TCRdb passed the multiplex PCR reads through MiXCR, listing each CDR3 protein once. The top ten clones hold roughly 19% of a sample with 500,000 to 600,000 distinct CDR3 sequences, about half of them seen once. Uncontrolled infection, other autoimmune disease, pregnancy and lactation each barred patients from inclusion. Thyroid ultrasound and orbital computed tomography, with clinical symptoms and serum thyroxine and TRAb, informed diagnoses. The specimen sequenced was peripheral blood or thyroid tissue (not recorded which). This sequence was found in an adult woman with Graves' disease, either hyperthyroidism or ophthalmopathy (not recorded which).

The CDR3 coding sequence is TGTGCCAGCAGAGAGGGACAGGGAAACTATGGCTACACCTTC. It translates to CASREGQGNYGYTF. The chain combines TRBV2 with TRBJ1-2, with 9 nucleotides matching TRBD1. V dropped 6 bases and J dropped 2; count of bases not matched to a gene: 4. This CDR3 spans 14 amino acids. Germline lookup yields CDR1 SNHLY and CDR2 FYNNEI.